These 2 T cell receptor beta chains came from one sample sequenced in a study of blood T cell repertoires in COVID-19. The protocol was immunoSEQ multiplex PCR, while the TCRdb copy is restricted to in-frame clones and leaves out a portion. The repertoire includes over 250,000 clones, less than 90% of them detected once, and less than 15% sits in the top ten. Material: peripheral blood. These receptors were obtained from an older woman with COVID-19, enrolled during active disease.

The V gene is TRBV5-5, the J gene TRBJ2-7; 9 positions match TRBD2. The CDR3 is made up of 14 amino acids. With 5 bases clipped from V and 3 bases from J, the junction kept 6 bases outside the gene matches. CDR1 SGHKS and CDR2 YYEKEE come from the germline V gene (reference sequence). DNA for the CDR3: TGTGCCAGCAGACTTCTAGCGGGGAGCTACGAGCAGTACTTC. The encoded protein is CASRLLAGSYEQYF. Combining the CDR3 with reference TRBV5-5 and TRBJ2-7 gives the whole variable domain DAGVTQSPTHLIKTRGQQVTLRCSPISGHKSVSWYQQVLGQGPQFIFQYYEKEERGRGNFPDRFSARQFPNYSSELNVNALLLGDSALYLCASRLLAGSYEQYFGPGTRLTVT.

The chain combines TRBV5-1 with TRBJ1-1, with D unclear. The ends were cut back, 5 bases at V and 1 base at J, with 12 bases in the middle. The CDR3 length is 14 residues. The germline gives CDR1 SGHRS, CDR2 YFSETQ. The CDR3 spells CASSYGTANTEAFF. For the CDR3, the DNA is TGCGCCAGCAGTTACGGTACAGCGAACACTGAAGCTTTCTTT.